The 3 T cell receptor beta chains in this list originate from one sample, sequenced in a study of T cell repertoires in cytomegalovirus infection. TCRdb re-derived calls from the reads in MiXCR, one entry per CDR3 protein. The table includes over 200,000 distinct CDR3 sequences, roughly an eighth detected once. Input material: PBMCs. Every receptor here comes from a human donor in good health (CMV status not recorded). Some clones in this sample may be carry-over from other donors' samples.

A few counts support this clonotype. The J gene is TRBJ2-2, the V gene TRBV20-1, with 10 bases identical to TRBD1. Germline V gene sequence: CDR1 DFQATT, CDR2 SNEGSKA (reference sequence). The CDR3 extends over 21 amino acids. V dropped 3 bases and J dropped 4; count of bases not matched to a gene: 23. The CDR3 spells CSASHGGQGKPFLLSTGELFF. The CDR3 bases are TGCAGTGCTAGTCATGGGGGACAGGGGAAGCCTTTTCTCCTCAGCACCGGGGAGCTGTTTTTT.

This clonotype was picked up many times. V is TRBV7-2 and J is TRBJ2-1; D not resolved. Trimming stripped 5 bases from V and 2 bases from J, with 10 bases between. The CDR3 runs 14 residues. The germline V gene encodes CDR1 SGHTA and CDR2 FQGNSA. CDR3 residues: CASSVSRPYNEQFF. CDR3 nucleotides: TGTGCCAGCAGCGTAAGCCGACCCTACAATGAGCAGTTCTTC.

This clonotype was detected a few times. The V gene is TRBV19, the J gene TRBJ2-4; no firm D call. The CDR3 contains 12 residues. Trimming removed 5 bases at V and 8 bases at J, with 10 bases between. Per the germline V gene, CDR1 is LNHDA and CDR2 is SQIVND (reference sequence). CDR3 DNA sequence: TGTGCCAGTAGTCGAGCTATGGACATTCAGTACTTC. Its translation: CASSRAMDIQYF.